The entry below describes one T cell receptor (beta chain). In the original processing: Estimates of nucleated cell counts were drawn from the amplification of reference gene primers. Some clones are missing from TCRdb's copy, which holds only in-frame ones; the method was immunoSEQ multiplex PCR. Clonal size and the V and J genes are those of that table, whereas D and trimming came from the DNA. In the table there are approximately 91,000 clones, roughly 80% of which are singletons. The data belong to a study of blood T cell repertoires in COVID-19. V was clipped by 4 bases and J by 6 bases, with 15 bases between them. Germline CDR1 is LGHDT and CDR2 is YNNKEL (reference sequence). The length of the CDR3 is 14 residues.

The sequenced sample was peripheral blood. The chain has TRBV3-1 (or the pseudogene TRBV3-2) and TRBJ1-2; D uncertain. This TCR was recovered from a human donor in a cohort sampled during active COVID-19. Here the CDR3 DNA reads TGTGCCAGCAGCCCCCGGGAGGGCAGTCATGGCTACACCTTC. Protein: CASSPREGSHGYTF.